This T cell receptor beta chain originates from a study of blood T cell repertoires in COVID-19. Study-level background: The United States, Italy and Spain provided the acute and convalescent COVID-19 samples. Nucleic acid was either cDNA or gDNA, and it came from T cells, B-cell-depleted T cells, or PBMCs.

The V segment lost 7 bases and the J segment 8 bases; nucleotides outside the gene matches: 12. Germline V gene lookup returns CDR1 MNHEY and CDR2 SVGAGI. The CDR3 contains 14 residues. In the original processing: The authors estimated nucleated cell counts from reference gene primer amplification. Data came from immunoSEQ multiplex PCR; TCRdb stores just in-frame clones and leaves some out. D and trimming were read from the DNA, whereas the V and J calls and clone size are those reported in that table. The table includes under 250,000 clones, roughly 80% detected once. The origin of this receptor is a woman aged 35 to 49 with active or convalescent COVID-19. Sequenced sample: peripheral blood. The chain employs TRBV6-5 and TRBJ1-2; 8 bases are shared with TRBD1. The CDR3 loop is CASTRGRGRDGYTF. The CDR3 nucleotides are TGTGCCAGCACTCGGGGCAGGGGGCGAGACGGCTACACCTTC.